These 7 T cell receptor beta chains share one sample of origin, sequenced in a study of beta chain features in type 1 diabetes. The study, taken as a whole, reports: For Type 1 diabetes patients, all four CD4+ subsets carried TCRB CDR3s that were moderately but significantly shorter.

The antigens of these receptors remain unknown. Expressed TCRB transcripts got sequenced, as all isolated RNA was reverse transcribed. TCRdb's copy holds only in-frame clones and misses some; the assay was immunoSEQ multiplex PCR. The sample has some 160,000 clones; around 9% are singletons. Material for sequencing was central memory CD4+ T cells from blood. These receptors originate from a woman aged 25 to 39 with type 1 diabetes.

The rearrangement uses TRBV19 and TRBJ1-2; 7 bases are a match to TRBD1. The CDR3 length is 15 residues. The V segment lost 3 bases and the J segment 0 bases; nucleotides outside the gene matches: 4. CDR1 and CDR2 (germline): LNHDA, SQIVND (reference sequence). For the CDR3, the DNA is TGTGCCAGTAGTATCGGGACAGTCGCTAACTATGGCTACACCTTC. It encodes CASSIGTVANYGYTF. Variable domain in full (rest from reference TRBV19 and TRBJ1-2): DGGITQSPKYLFRKEGQNVTLSCEQNLNHDAMYWYRQDPGQGLRLIYYSQIVNDFQKGDIAEGYSVSREKKESFPLTVTSAQKNPTAFYLCASSIGTVANYGYTFGSGTRLTVV.

This clone was observed a few times. Other DNA sequences in this sample translate to the same CDR3. The chain combines TRBV18 with TRBJ1-2; possibly TRBD1 for D (5 bases). V was cut by 2 bases and J by 5 bases, with 9 bases left in between. The length of the CDR3 is 13 residues. Germline V lookup: CDR1 KGHSH, CDR2 LQKENI. The CDR3 loop is CASSPDRQYGYTF. CDR3 DNA: TGTGCCAGCTCACCAGACAGACAGTATGGCTACACCTTC.

This clone appeared a few times. J is TRBJ1-2 and V is TRBV19; D possibly corresponds to TRBD1 (6 bases). Germline values: CDR1 LNHDA, CDR2 SQIVND (reference sequence). The CDR3 has 13 residues. Trimming removed 7 bases from V and 10 bases from J, with 19 bases in between. Here the CDR3 DNA reads TGTGCCAGTACTCGGGACAAGGGGTATTTCTACACCTTC. As protein: CASTRDKGYFYTF.

The V and J genes are TRBV7-9 and TRBJ1-1; 7 nucleotides line up with TRBD1. V gave up 1 base and J gave up 0 bases; unmatched junction bases: 8. The CDR3 contains 17 residues. Germline assignment: CDR1 SEHNR and CDR2 FQNEAQ (reference sequence). CDR3 residues: CASSLGSSGGMNTEAFF. The CDR3 DNA reads TGTGCCAGCAGCTTAGGCAGCTCAGGGGGAATGAACACTGAAGCTTTCTTT. Complete variable domain (other parts from reference TRBV7-9 and TRBJ1-1): DTGVSQNPRHKITKRGQNVTFRCDPISEHNRLYWYRQTLGQGPEFLTYFQNEAQLEKSRLLSDRFSAERPKGSFSTLEIQRTEQGDSAMYLCASSLGSSGGMNTEAFFGQGTRLTVV.

This clone has only a few counts. V and J are TRBV10-3 and TRBJ2-3; unclear D gene. Trimming pared 0 bases from V and 6 bases from J, leaving 13 bases between. Germline lookup yields CDR1 ENHRY and CDR2 SYGVKD. This CDR3 is built from 15 residues. Here the CDR3 DNA reads TGTGCCATCAGTGAGTCGAAAGGCTCCGGGGATACGCAGTATTTT. Amino acid sequence: CAISESKGSGDTQYF.

The chain combines TRBV7-6 with TRBJ2-5; 10 positions match TRBD1. V shed 5 bases, J shed 4 bases, and the junction held 4 bases outside the gene matches. The CDR3 runs 14 residues. Germline V lookup: CDR1 SGHVS, CDR2 FNYEAQ. DNA for the CDR3: TGTGCCAGCAGCAGGGGACAGGGGCGAGAGACCCAGTACTTC. Translation gives CASSRGQGRETQYF.

This chain uses TRBV5-1 with TRBJ1-1; D gene unclear. The CDR3 sequence is 16 residues long. Deletions cut 0 bases from V and 0 bases from J, with 12 bases between. Germline V gene data show CDR1 as SGHRS and CDR2 as YFSETQ. As DNA, the CDR3 is TGCGCCAGCAGCTTGGATCTTGGGAGCCTGAACACTGAAGCTTTCTTT. Its protein product is CASSLDLGSLNTEAFF.